Below are 9 T cell receptor beta chains sequenced from a single sample in a study of blood T cell repertoires in COVID-19. The method was immunoSEQ multiplex PCR; TCRdb's version includes in-frame clones alone and lacks a portion of them. The sample yields about 280,000 clones, roughly 85% seen once. Material: PBMCs or T cells enriched from blood (not recorded which). The receptors stem from a woman aged 45 to 65 who had recovered from COVID-19.

The rearrangement links TRBV11-2 to TRBJ1-1; no reliable D call. Germline V gene sequence: CDR1 SGHAT, CDR2 FQNNGV. V lost 5 bases and J 11 bases, leaving 15 bases between the germline ends. This CDR3 is built from 12 residues. As DNA, the CDR3 is TGTGCCAGCAGCCCCGGGAGATTGGTTGCTTTCTTT. It translates to CASSPGRLVAFF. Full variable domain (missing parts from reference TRBV11-2 and TRBJ1-1): EAGVAQSPRYKIIEKRQSVAFWCNPISGHATLYWYQQILGQGPKLLIQFQNNGVVDDSQLPKDRFSAERLKGVDSTLKIQPAKLEDSAVYLCASSPGRLVAFFGQGTRLTVV.

The V gene is TRBV2, the J gene TRBJ1-5; TRBD1 agrees at 9 bases. The CDR3 consists of 15 residues. Looked up from germline, CDR1 is SNHLY and CDR2 is FYNNEI. V was clipped by 6 bases and J by 1 base; unmatched bases: 4. The CDR3 DNA sequence: TGTGCCAGCAGCGGACAGGGGATCAGCAATCAGCCCCAGCATTTT. This codes for CASSGQGISNQPQHF.

The chain combines TRBV3-1 (or the pseudogene TRBV3-2) with TRBJ2-3; 7 nucleotides agree with TRBD2. Germline-derived CDR1 and CDR2 are LGHDT and YNNKEL (reference sequence). The CDR3 spans 14 residues. The V gene end was trimmed by 1 base and the J gene end by 3 bases; junction bases not matched to a gene: 1. In DNA form, the CDR3 reads TGTGCCAGCAGCCAAGGGGGAGGGACAGATACGCAGTATTTT. Amino acid sequence: CASSQGGGTDTQYF.

The gene calls are TRBV27 and TRBJ1-2; D perhaps matches TRBD1 (6 bases). The V end was cut by 0 bases, the J end by 1 base, with 6 bases between. Germline values: CDR1 MNHEY, CDR2 SMNVEV (reference sequence). This CDR3 has 14 residues. In nucleotides, the CDR3 is TGTGCCAGCAGTTTATCACAGGGTAACTATGGCTACACCTTC. It codes for CASSLSQGNYGYTF.

The count of this clone is one. The chain couples TRBV11-2 to TRBJ2-3, with TRBD2 matching 7 bases. The germline CDR1 and CDR2 sequences are SGHAT and FQNNGV. V was pared by 8 bases and J by 4 bases, with 9 bases of the junction left unmatched. This CDR3 is 14 amino acids long. The CDR3 sequence: CASEQTSPADTQYF. The CDR3 nucleotides read TGTGCCAGCGAACAGACTAGCCCCGCAGATACGCAGTATTTT.

This chain joins TRBV6-5 and TRBJ2-7, with D tentatively TRBD2 (6 bases). The CDR3 has 15 residues. Germline values: CDR1 MNHEY, CDR2 SVGAGI. Trimming removed 4 bases from V and 4 bases from J, with 17 bases in between. CDR3 sequence reads: CASSSGAPGGYEQYF. The CDR3 DNA reads TGTGCCAGCAGTTCCGGCGCCCCAGGAGGGTACGAGCAGTACTTC.

This chain joins TRBV25-1 and TRBJ2-1, with D possibly matching TRBD1 (5 bases). Trimming left V 6 bases short and J 8 bases short, with 14 bases between. The CDR3 totals 13 residues. The germline gives CDR1 MGHDK, CDR2 SYGVNS. CDR3 in amino acids: CASSVQGLDEQFF. In DNA, the CDR3 is TGTGCCAGCAGCGTTCAGGGCCTCGATGAGCAGTTCTTC.

The chain combines TRBV30 with TRBJ1-2; tentatively, D is TRBD1 (6 bases). CDR3 length equals 12 residues. V was pared by 5 bases and J by 5 bases, with 12 bases between. Germline values: CDR1 GTSNPN, CDR2 SVGIG (reference sequence). The CDR3 bases are TGTGCCTGGGACCAGGGGCTATATGGCTACACCTTC. Protein product: CAWDQGLYGYTF. The entire variable domain, with the rest obtained from reference TRBV30 and TRBJ1-2, is as follows: SQTIHQWPATLVQPVGSPLSLECTVEGTSNPNLYWYRQAAGRGLQLLFYSVGIGQISSEVPQNLSASRPQDRQFILSSKKLLLSDSGFYLCAWDQGLYGYTFGSGTRLTVV.

The rearrangement links TRBV7-9 to TRBJ2-3; D remains unclear. The CDR3 has 13 residues. V lost 2 bases and J lost 3, with 6 bases in between. Germline values: CDR1 SEHNR, CDR2 FQNEAQ (reference sequence). The CDR3 nucleotides read TGTGCCAGCAGCTTACTAGGAACAGATACGCAGTATTTT. It yields the protein CASSLLGTDTQYF.